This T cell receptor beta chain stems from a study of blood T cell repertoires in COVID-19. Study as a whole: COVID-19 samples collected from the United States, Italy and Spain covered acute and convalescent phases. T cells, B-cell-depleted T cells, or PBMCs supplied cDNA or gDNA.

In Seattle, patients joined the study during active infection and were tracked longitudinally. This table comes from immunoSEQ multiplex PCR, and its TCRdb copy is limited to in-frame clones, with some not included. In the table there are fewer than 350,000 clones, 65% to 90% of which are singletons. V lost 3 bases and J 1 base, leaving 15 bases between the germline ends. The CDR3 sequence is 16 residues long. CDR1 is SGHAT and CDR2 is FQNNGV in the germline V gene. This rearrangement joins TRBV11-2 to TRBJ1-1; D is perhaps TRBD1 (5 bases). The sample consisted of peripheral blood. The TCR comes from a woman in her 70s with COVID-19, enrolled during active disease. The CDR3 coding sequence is TGTGCCAGCAGCTTCGGAAGGGGTCTTGAGAACACTGAAGCTTTCTTT. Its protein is CASSFGRGLENTEAFF.